This TCR beta chain comes out of a study of shared clonotypes between healthy human individuals. It was CD45RO-negative cells, positively selected for CCR7, that made up naive CD8 cells, with terminally differentiated effector memory CD45RA+ cells excluded. Each of the donors was a healthy adult who was HIV-negative and had not had a recent acute infection or vaccination. Trimming cost V 3 bases and J 8 bases; bases outside gene matches: 19. Germline CDR1 is SEHNR and CDR2 is FQNEAQ (reference sequence). The CDR3 totals 19 residues. Researchers divided each subset's genomic DNA evenly across several immunoSEQ plates. Profiled with immunoSEQ multiplex PCR; TCRdb holds only in-frame clones, not every one. The table records 2 million to 2.5 million clones, roughly 94% of them present only once.

The material sequenced was naive CD8+ T cells sorted from blood. The receptor was isolated from a man aged 18 to 30 in good health. The rearrangement uses TRBV7-9 and TRBJ2-1, with 10 bases fitting TRBD2. The CDR3 spells CASSFPRLAGEGAWDEQFF. The CDR3 region has the DNA TGTGCCAGCAGCTTCCCGCGGCTAGCGGGAGAAGGGGCGTGGGATGAGCAGTTCTTC.